This TCR beta chain was retrieved from a study of blood T cell repertoires in COVID-19. Method: immunoSEQ multiplex PCR; TCRdb's copy keeps in-frame clones and lacks some. Of 150,000 to 200,000 clones listed, about 80% were seen once; the top ten hold approximately 2.6%. The CDR3 runs to 16 residues. Germline trimming cut 0 bases from V and 5 bases from J; bases unmatched to any gene: 6. CDR1 and CDR2 from the germline V gene are SGHRS and YFSETQ. This receptor was identified in a human donor with acute or convalescent COVID-19. The donor label of this sample is uncertain. V usage is TRBV5-1 and J usage is TRBJ2-5, with TRBD2 identical over 11 bases. Sequenced: peripheral blood. The CDR3 DNA reads as TGCGCCAGCAGCTTGGTCCCCTCTAGCGGGAGGGAGACCCAGTACTTC. Protein sequence: CASSLVPSSGRETQYF.